The 31 T cell receptor beta chains below come from one sample, sequenced in a study of TIL therapy for anti-PD-1-resistant metastatic lung cancer. The libraries were made with immunoSEQ v3. Assay used: immunoSEQ multiplex PCR; TCRdb lists only in-frame clones, some missing. The repertoire holds about 49,000 clones, around 80% seen once, with roughly 16% in the top ten. Time point described: pre-treatment sample, taken before nivolumab and TIL therapy. This specimen was blood, taken at baseline. These receptors came from a man in his 70s with non-small cell lung cancer.

The chain has TRBV7-9 and TRBJ1-5; TRBD1 might be the D (5 bases). The ends were cut back, 0 bases at V and 5 bases at J, with 5 bases in the middle. The CDR3 has 13 amino acids. Per germline, CDR1 SEHNR and CDR2 FQNEAQ (reference sequence). Here the CDR3 reads CASSLAGDQPQHF. CDR3 nucleotide sequence: TGTGCCAGCAGCTTAGCAGGGGATCAGCCCCAGCATTTT. Complete variable domain (other parts from reference TRBV7-9 and TRBJ1-5): DTGVSQNPRHKITKRGQNVTFRCDPISEHNRLYWYRQTLGQGPEFLTYFQNEAQLEKSRLLSDRFSAERPKGSFSTLEIQRTEQGDSAMYLCASSLAGDQPQHFGDGTRLSIL.

V usage is TRBV5-1 and J usage is TRBJ1-2; no firm D call. The germline V gene encodes CDR1 SGHRS and CDR2 YFSETQ. V lost 0 bases and J 6 bases, leaving 15 bases between the germline ends. This CDR3 spans 15 amino acids. In nucleotides, the CDR3 is TGCGCCAGCAGCTTGGCCGTGGGATCTTCGAATGGCTACACCTTC. Amino acids: CASSLAVGSSNGYTF.

The chain carries TRBV9 and TRBJ2-7; 8 positions match TRBD1. Germline CDR1 SGDLS, CDR2 YYNGEE. The junction had 5 bases not matched to a gene; V was cut back by 4 bases and J by 2 bases. CDR3 length equals 14 residues. CDR3 DNA sequence: TGTGCCAGCAGCAGGGGGACAGGCCCCTACGAGCAGTACTTC. Translated, it gives CASSRGTGPYEQYF. The variable domain in full, completed from reference TRBV9 and TRBJ2-7, reads DSGVTQTPKHLITATGQRVTLRCSPRSGDLSVYWYQQSLDQGLQFLIQYYNGEERAKGNILERFSAQQFPDLHSELNLSSLELGDSALYFCASSRGTGPYEQYFGPGTRLTVT.

The genes are TRBV5-4 and TRBJ2-4; possible D gene TRBD2, 7 bases. The V end lost 3 bases, the J end lost 6 bases, and 19 bases lay between the germline ends. The CDR3 loop spans 16 amino acids. CDR1 is SGHNT and CDR2 is YYREEE in the germline V gene (reference sequence). DNA for the CDR3: TGTGCCAGCAGCTCCGGATCGGTAGGGGGGGGAAACATTCAGTACTTC. It codes for CASSSGSVGGGNIQYF.

This clone was detected once. This chain uses TRBV5-1 with TRBJ2-1; TRBD1 matches at 7 bases. Germline V lookup: CDR1 SGHRS, CDR2 YFSETQ. Unmatched junction bases numbered 4, after V lost 2 bases and J lost 5 bases. This CDR3 has 14 amino acids. The CDR3 sequence: CASSFGTANNEQFF. The CDR3 DNA is TGCGCCAGCAGCTTCGGGACAGCGAACAATGAGCAGTTCTTC.

V usage is TRBV5-1 and J usage is TRBJ2-7, with a weak D call TRBD2 (6 bases). From germline, CDR1 is SGHRS and CDR2 YFSETQ. The germline V and J ends were trimmed by 0 bases and 2 bases, with 12 bases remaining between them. CDR3 length: 15 residues. The CDR3 loop reads CASSLAGGQTYEQYF. The CDR3 nucleotides read TGCGCCAGCAGCTTGGCCGGGGGTCAGACCTACGAGCAGTACTTC.

The chain employs TRBV19 and TRBJ2-3; the match to TRBD2 covers 8 bases. CDR3 length equals 19 residues. Trimming cost V 5 bases and J 2 bases; bases outside gene matches: 18. Germline CDR1 LNHDA, CDR2 SQIVND (reference sequence). DNA of the CDR3: TGTGCCAGTAGTTCTAGGAGAGGGAGCGGGAGACCATCCACAGATACGCAGTATTTT. Its translation: CASSSRRGSGRPSTDTQYF.

The V gene is TRBV2, the J gene TRBJ2-1; 10 bases fit TRBD2. Germline loops: CDR1 SNHLY, CDR2 FYNNEI. Germline trimming cut 6 bases from V and 6 bases from J; bases unmatched to any gene: 5. The CDR3 is 14 residues long. The CDR3 DNA reads TGTGCCAGCAGGGAGGCTAGCGGGAGCAATGAGCAGTTCTTC. This encodes CASREASGSNEQFF.

For the CDR3, the DNA is TGTGCCAGCACTCCCCTTGGGGACAGACGGGGTGAGCAGTTCTTC. Translating gives CASTPLGDRRGEQFF. This rearrangement joins TRBV7-9 to TRBJ2-1; 7 nucleotides line up with TRBD1. The CDR3 is 15 amino acids. The ends lost 7 bases at V and 9 bases at J; junction bases unmatched: 15. CDR1 SEHNR and CDR2 FQNEAQ come from the germline V gene (reference sequence).

There are a few counts of this clone. The V and J genes are TRBV6-5 and TRBJ1-2; the match to TRBD1 covers 8 bases. CDR3 length equals 15 residues. From germline, CDR1 is MNHEY and CDR2 SVGAGI. The V segment lost 5 bases and the J segment 4 bases; nucleotides outside the gene matches: 9. This chain's CDR3 is CASSKGGTGPYGYTF. CDR3 DNA: TGTGCCAGCAGTAAAGGGGGGACAGGACCCTATGGCTACACCTTC.

This chain links TRBV6-6 with TRBJ2-2; D not resolved. Germline CDR1 and CDR2: MNHNY and SVGAGI (reference sequence). With 2 bases removed from V and 2 bases from J, the gap between germline ends came to 6 bases. The CDR3 is 14 amino acids. The CDR3 sequence is CASSYMENTGELFF. CDR3 sequence (DNA): TGTGCCAGCAGTTACATGGAAAACACCGGGGAGCTGTTTTTT.

This chain connects TRBV7-2 to TRBJ2-1, with D possibly matching TRBD2 (6 bases). This CDR3 spans 15 amino acids. Germline V gene lookup returns CDR1 SGHTA and CDR2 FQGNSA. Deletions cut 5 bases from V and 4 bases from J, with 15 bases between. CDR3 loop: CASSRSLATYNEQFF. CDR3 sequence (DNA): TGTGCCAGCAGCCGATCACTAGCTACTTACAATGAGCAGTTCTTC.

The chain joins TRBV6-1 to TRBJ2-7, with 11 bases lining up with TRBD2. Looked up from germline, CDR1 is MNHNS and CDR2 is SASEGT. The CDR3 has 15 residues. V lost 1 base to trimming and J lost 12 bases; unmatched junction nucleotides: 11. This CDR3 reads CASSEVGLAGGLLYF. The CDR3 DNA reads as TGTGCCAGCAGTGAAGTAGGGCTAGCGGGGGGTCTGCTGTACTTC.

This clone showed up just a few times. The chain recombines TRBV15 with TRBJ1-5; weak D call: TRBD1 (5 bases). From germline, CDR1 is LNHNV and CDR2 YYDKDF (reference sequence). The CDR3 is made up of 13 amino acids. V lost 0 bases, J lost 5 bases, and 5 bases lay in between. The CDR3 nucleotides are TGTGCCACCAGCAGAGAACAGGATCAGCCCCAGCATTTT. This encodes CATSREQDQPQHF.

The chain is built from TRBV5-1 and TRBJ2-7, with unresolved D. The germline V and J ends were trimmed by 2 bases and 5 bases, with 14 bases remaining between them. From germline, CDR1 is SGHRS and CDR2 YFSETQ. This CDR3 spans 14 amino acids. CDR3 region: CASSLQGGVDEQYF. The CDR3 nucleotides read TGCGCCAGCAGCTTACAAGGTGGGGTTGACGAGCAGTACTTC.

This sequence joins TRBV5-4 and TRBJ2-5, with D perhaps matching TRBD2 (6 bases). The CDR3 extends over 14 amino acids. CDR1 and CDR2 (germline): SGHNT, YYREEE (reference sequence). Trimming pared 4 bases from V and 7 bases from J, leaving 17 bases between. As DNA, the CDR3 is TGTGCCAGCAGCCCCGAGCGGCAGGGAGGGACCCAGTACTTC. Its protein product is CASSPERQGGTQYF.

The rearrangement joins TRBV5-1 to TRBJ1-1, with 8 nucleotides matching TRBD1. CDR3 size: 15 residues. Germline V gene sequence: CDR1 SGHRS, CDR2 YFSETQ. Trimming took 0 bases from V and 5 from J; bases not matched to a gene: 6. The CDR3 loop reads CASSLAGQAGTEAFF. In DNA form, the CDR3 reads TGCGCCAGCAGCTTGGCGGGACAGGCAGGGACTGAAGCTTTCTTT.

This clone was picked up one time. V is TRBV7-8 and J is TRBJ2-3; TRBD2 matches at 8 bases. The J segment lost 0 bases and the V segment lost 3 bases, leaving 2 bases of the junction unmatched. The germline gives CDR1 SGHVS, CDR2 FQNEAQ. This CDR3 comprises 15 residues. The CDR3 sequence is CASSLLAGSTDTQYF. CDR3 sequence (DNA): TGTGCCAGCAGCTTGCTAGCGGGCAGCACAGATACGCAGTATTTT.

V is TRBV19 and J is TRBJ2-3; the D gene is possibly TRBD1 (5 bases). The length of the CDR3 is 14 residues. Trimming shortened V by 4 bases and J by 2 bases, and 10 bases separated the two germline ends. Germline V gives CDR1 LNHDA, CDR2 SQIVND (reference sequence). The CDR3 region is CASSTLTDTDTQYF. In nucleotides, the CDR3 is TGTGCCAGTAGTACCCTGACAGACACAGATACGCAGTATTTT. Full variable domain (rest looked up from reference TRBV19 and TRBJ2-3): DGGITQSPKYLFRKEGQNVTLSCEQNLNHDAMYWYRQDPGQGLRLIYYSQIVNDFQKGDIAEGYSVSREKKESFPLTVTSAQKNPTAFYLCASSTLTDTDTQYFGPGTRLTVL.

The chain employs TRBV9 and TRBJ1-3; possible D gene TRBD1, 6 bases. Germline loops: CDR1 SGDLS, CDR2 YYNGEE. With 1 base removed from V and 0 bases from J, the gap between germline ends came to 14 bases. CDR3 length: 17 amino acids. The CDR3 loop reads CASSVSEGTISGNTIYF. CDR3 sequence (DNA): TGTGCCAGCAGCGTATCGGAGGGGACAATCTCTGGAAACACCATATATTTT.

The chain combines TRBV14 with TRBJ2-1; D is perhaps TRBD1 (5 bases). V was clipped by 1 base and J by 9 bases, with 13 bases between them. This CDR3 comprises 14 residues. Germline V gene lookup returns CDR1 SGHDN and CDR2 FVKESK. CDR3 nucleotides: TGTGCCAGCAGCCAAGTGCGTACAGGTAGTGAGCAGTTCTTC. It encodes CASSQVRTGSEQFF.

The rearrangement joins TRBV6-5 to TRBJ1-1; 8 positions agree with TRBD1. Germline V gene lookup returns CDR1 MNHEY and CDR2 SVGAGI. CDR3 size: 13 residues. Trimming took 6 bases from V and 7 from J; bases not matched to a gene: 7. As DNA, the CDR3 is TGTGCCAGCAGATTTGACAGGGGTTATGAAGCTTTCTTT. As protein: CASRFDRGYEAFF.

The chain recombines TRBV5-4 with TRBJ2-5; 9 bases are shared with TRBD2. Losses at the gene ends were 4 bases for V and 4 bases for J; bases not matched to a gene: 8. The CDR3 consists of 15 residues. CDR1 is SGHNT, CDR2 YYREEE, per germline (reference sequence). CDR3 sequence reads: CASSVPAGGGETQYF. For the CDR3, the DNA is TGTGCCAGCAGCGTACCAGCGGGAGGTGGAGAGACCCAGTACTTC.

The chain employs TRBV7-8 and TRBJ2-3; 7 positions agree with TRBD2. Germline assignment: CDR1 SGHVS and CDR2 FQNEAQ. The CDR3 sequence is 17 residues long. V shed 1 base, J shed 5 bases, and the junction held 12 bases outside the gene matches. DNA of the CDR3: TGTGCCAGCAGCTTAGTCCTAGCGGAGACGGAGGGAGATACGCAGTATTTT. Translation: CASSLVLAETEGDTQYF. The entire variable domain, with the rest obtained from reference TRBV7-8 and TRBJ2-3, is as follows: GAGVSQSPRYKVAKRGQDVALRCDPISGHVSLFWYQQALGQGPEFLTYFQNEAQLDKSGLPSDRFFAERPEGSVSTLKIQRTQQEDSAVYLCASSLVLAETEGDTQYFGPGTRLTVL.

The CDR3 nucleotides are TGTGCCAGCAGTCGGGATTCCTCCGGGAATAACTATGGCTACACCTTC. It is translated as CASSRDSSGNNYGYTF. V is TRBV28 and J is TRBJ1-2; D gene uncertain. Trimming left V 5 bases short and J 1 base short, with 17 bases between. Germline V gene data show CDR1 as MDHEN and CDR2 as SYDVKM. The CDR3 covers 16 residues.

There are a few counts of this clone. The rearrangement links TRBV7-8 to TRBJ1-1; the match to TRBD1 covers 7 bases. V lost 5 bases to trimming and J lost 1 base; unmatched junction nucleotides: 1. CDR1 and CDR2 (germline): SGHVS, FQNEAQ. The CDR3 totals 13 residues. In DNA form, the CDR3 reads TGTGCCAGCAGCCGGGACAGGAACACTGAAGCTTTCTTT. It translates to CASSRDRNTEAFF.

The V gene is TRBV5-4, the J gene TRBJ2-7; 8 bases match TRBD1. CDR1 and CDR2 from the germline V gene are SGHNT and YYREEE (reference sequence). This CDR3 is 16 amino acids long. Trimming at V came to 4 bases and at J to 0 bases, leaving 9 bases not matched to a gene. The CDR3 protein is CASSPQGGQASYEQYF. The CDR3 DNA is TGTGCCAGCAGCCCCCAGGGGGGACAGGCCTCCTACGAGCAGTACTTC. Supplemented by reference TRBV5-4 and TRBJ2-7, the full variable domain reads ETGVTQSPTHLIKTRGQQVTLRCSSQSGHNTVSWYQQALGQGPQFIFQYYREEENGRGNFPPRFSGLQFPNYSSELNVNALELDDSALYLCASSPQGGQASYEQYFGPGTRLTVT.

The chain uses TRBV5-1 and TRBJ2-1; D gene unclear. Germline V lookup: CDR1 SGHRS, CDR2 YFSETQ. V was shortened by 0 bases and J by 4 bases, with 8 bases between the two germline ends. CDR3 length: 14 residues. CDR3 coding DNA: TGCGCCAGCAGCTTGGAACAGCAATACAATGAGCAGTTCTTC. It translates to CASSLEQQYNEQFF.

The chain carries TRBV5-1 and TRBJ2-7; 7 bases are a match to TRBD1. The CDR3 covers 15 residues. Germline V gene lookup returns CDR1 SGHRS and CDR2 YFSETQ. After removal of 5 bases from V and 4 bases from J, the junction contained 12 bases not matched to a gene. The CDR3, as DNA: TGCGCCAGCAGGGAATCATGGGGGACAGCTTACGAGCAGTACTTC. Translated, it gives CASRESWGTAYEQYF.

This chain connects TRBV28 to TRBJ2-3, with 9 bases lining up with TRBD2. From germline, CDR1 is MDHEN and CDR2 SYDVKM. The V gene end was trimmed by 6 bases and the J gene end by 4 bases; junction bases not matched to a gene: 8. This CDR3 is 15 amino acids long. CDR3 loop: CASSPGTSTPDTQYF. For the CDR3, the DNA is TGTGCCAGCAGCCCCGGGACTAGCACCCCAGATACGCAGTATTTT.

This sequence joins TRBV7-6 and TRBJ2-7, with 10 bases lining up with TRBD1. Germline values: CDR1 SGHVS, CDR2 FNYEAQ. Germline trimming cut 0 bases from V and 5 bases from J; bases unmatched to any gene: 7. The CDR3 length is 16 residues. The chain's CDR3 is CASSLAPGQGFNEQYF. Written as DNA, the CDR3 is TGTGCCAGCAGCTTAGCCCCGGGACAGGGGTTCAACGAGCAGTACTTC.